The 4 T cell receptor beta chains listed next were all sequenced from one sample in a study of blood T cell repertoires in COVID-19. Generated by immunoSEQ multiplex PCR, the TCRdb table keeps only in-frame clones and is missing some. The sample lists 88,000 or so clones, 75% to 90% occurring once. The specimen was peripheral blood. The receptors were gathered from a human donor in a cohort sampled during active COVID-19.

The chain carries TRBV10-2 and TRBJ1-3; 7 bases are a match to TRBD1. CDR1 is WSHSY and CDR2 is SAAADI in the germline V gene. Trimming cost V 0 bases and J 4 bases; bases outside gene matches: 3. CDR3 length equals 15 residues. CDR3: CASSESGGGGNTIYF. In DNA form, the CDR3 reads TGCGCCAGCAGTGAGTCAGGGGGCGGAGGAAACACCATATATTTT.

The chain combines TRBV6-5 with TRBJ1-2; D gene ambiguous. V was cut by 6 bases and J by 5 bases, with 13 bases left in between. Germline values: CDR1 MNHEY, CDR2 SVGAGI. The CDR3 sequence is 13 residues long. The CDR3 is CASRKAAGYGYTF. For the CDR3, the DNA is TGTGCCAGCAGGAAGGCCGCCGGGTATGGCTACACCTTC.

CDR3 nucleotide sequence: TGTGCCAGCAGTTACTCGAGCCGCTCTGGGGCCAACGTCCTGACTTTC. This codes for CASSYSSRSGANVLTF. The chain couples TRBV6-6 to TRBJ2-6; no definite D call. In germline, CDR1 is MNHNY, CDR2 SVGAGI (reference sequence). The CDR3 is 16 residues long. The V end was cut by 0 bases, the J end by 0 bases, with 6 bases between.

The rearrangement uses TRBV5-8 and TRBJ1-4; 7 bases match TRBD1. The V gene's germline CDR1 is SGHTS and CDR2 YDEGEE. The CDR3 extends over 14 amino acids. V lost 1 base, J lost 6 bases, and 3 bases stayed unmatched. CDR3 DNA sequence: TGTGCCAGCAGCTTGAACAGGGGTTATGAAAAACTGTTTTTT. Its translation: CASSLNRGYEKLFF.